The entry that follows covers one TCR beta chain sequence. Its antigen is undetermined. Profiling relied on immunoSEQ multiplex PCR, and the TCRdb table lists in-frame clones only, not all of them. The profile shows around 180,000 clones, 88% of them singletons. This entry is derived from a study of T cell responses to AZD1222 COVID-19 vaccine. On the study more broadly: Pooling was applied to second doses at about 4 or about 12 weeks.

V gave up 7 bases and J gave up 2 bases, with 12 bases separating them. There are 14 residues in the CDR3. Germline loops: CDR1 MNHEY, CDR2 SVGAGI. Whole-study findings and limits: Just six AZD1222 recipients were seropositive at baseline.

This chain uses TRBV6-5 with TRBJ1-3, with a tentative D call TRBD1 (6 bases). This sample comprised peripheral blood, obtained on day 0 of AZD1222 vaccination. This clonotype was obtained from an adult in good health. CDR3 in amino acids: CASTPRGTGNTIYF. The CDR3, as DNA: TGTGCCAGCACGCCCAGGGGAACTGGAAACACCATATATTTT.